A selection of T cell receptor beta chains follows, all from one sample in a study of regulatory T cells in long-lasting Graves disease. TCRdb used MiXCR to reprocess the multiplex PCR reads, holding one entry per CDR3 protein. Of approximately 400,000 distinct CDR3 sequences listed, approximately 15% were seen once; the top ten hold 16%. The data also belong to a second study, concerning T cells in Graves' hyperthyroidism and ophthalmopathy.

The sample here was peripheral blood mononuclear cells (PBMCs), taken at new diagnosis, from a patient treated with antithyroid drugs. The receptors derive from a woman in her twenties or thirties with Graves disease. Each CDR3 is given with its conserved first and last residue. A D gene is named only where the DNA matches it firmly. Clone size is given for some rows only: seen once, a few or many times, or a class if the clone is expanded.

J	size	V	D	DNA	CDR3
TRBJ1-4	.	TRBV20-1	.	TGCAGTGCTAGACCGCTTGAGGGACAAACTAATGAAAAACTGTTTTTT	CSARPLEGQTNEKLFF
TRBJ2-1	few	TRBV19	TRBD2	TGTGCCAGTACTCTGGGACTAGCCCCCTACAATGAGCAGTTCTTC	CASTLGLAPYNEQFF
TRBJ2-7	.	TRBV4-1	.	TGCGCCAGCAGCGTTCTTCAGGGGGGCGAGCAGTACTTC	CASSVLQGGEQYF
TRBJ1-5	few	TRBV3-1	.	TGTGCCAGCAGCGACCTACCCGGGACGGGGGGCAATCAGCCCCAGCATTTT	CASSDLPGTGGNQPQHF
TRBJ1-4	once	TRBV7-8	.	TGTGCCAGCAGCTTAATGGGTCAGCCAGCAACTAATGAAAAACTGTTTTTT	CASSLMGQPATNEKLFF
TRBJ2-3	many	TRBV29-1	TRBD1	TGCAGCGGCACTAGGGACAGCGCAGATACGCAGTATTTT	CSGTRDSADTQYF
TRBJ1-1	many	TRBV18	.	TGTGCCAGCTCACCCGGGCGGGGGTCTGAAGCTTTCTTT	CASSPGRGSEAFF
TRBJ1-1	.	TRBV7-3	.	TGTGCCAGCAGCCCGTTGGGTGGGGCGAACACTGAAGCTTTCTTT	CASSPLGGANTEAFF
TRBJ2-7	many	TRBV28	.	TGTGCCAGCCCCCCGACAGCCTGGCGGGTTTTACCCTACGAGCAGTACTTC	CASPPTAWRVLPYEQYF
TRBJ1-4	.	TRBV29-1	.	TGCAGCGTTCGAAGGGGTAGCGAAAAACTGTTTTTT	CSVRRGSEKLFF
TRBJ2-7	few	TRBV29-1	.	TGCAGCGTTGAAGGCAGGGGCTACGAGCAGTACTTC	CSVEGRGYEQYF
TRBJ2-3	many	TRBV7-2	TRBD1	TGTGCCAGCAGCTTAGCTTGGGACAGGGGTCCTTATACGCAGTATTTT	CASSLAWDRGPYTQYF
TRBJ2-2	.	TRBV27	TRBD2	TGTGCCAGCAGTCTCACTAGCGGGATAGCAGCCGGGGAGCTGTTTTTT	CASSLTSGIAAGELFF
TRBJ2-7	many	TRBV5-1	TRBD2	TGCGCCAGCAGCTCTGGAGGAGACAGGGGACTAGCGGGACCCTACGAGCAGTACTTC	CASSSGGDRGLAGPYEQYF
TRBJ2-2	.	TRBV24-1	.	TGTGCCACCAGTGATTTTTTAGGGGCCGGGGAGCTGTTTTTT	CATSDFLGAGELFF
TRBJ1-1	.	TRBV5-6	.	TGTGCCAGCTCGATTGTAGCAACTGAAGCTTTCTTT	CASSIVATEAFF
TRBJ2-1	.	TRBV12-5	TRBD2	TGTGCTAGTGCAAATACTAGCGGGAGCTCCTACAATGAGCAGTTCTTC	CASANTSGSSYNEQFF
TRBJ1-2	many	TRBV19	.	TGTGCCAGTAGTATATTAGAGGGACGGGGCTATGGCTACACCTTC	CASSILEGRGYGYTF
TRBJ2-7	many	TRBV20-1	.	TGCAGTGCTAGATCCTGGAGCTCCTACGAGCAGTACTTC	CSARSWSSYEQYF
TRBJ1-2	.	TRBV14	TRBD1	TGTGCCAGCAGCCAGGGACAGCGCGGCTACACCTTC	CASSQGQRGYTF
TRBJ2-5	many	TRBV28	.	TGTGCCAGCAGTTTAACCCTAGCCGGCCGGGAGACCCAGTACTTC	CASSLTLAGRETQYF
TRBJ1-5	many	TRBV12-3/TRBV12-4	.	TGTGCCAGCAGCCGTGGGAGTGGGCCGCGATTCAATCAGCCCCAGCATTTT	CASSRGSGPRFNQPQHF
TRBJ2-2	once	TRBV12-3/TRBV12-4	.	TGTGCCAGCAGCCGGGGAGGTAGTAGCGCCGGGGAGCTGTTTTTT	CASSRGGSSAGELFF
TRBJ2-1	few	TRBV7-9	TRBD2	TGTGCCAGCAGCCACACTAGCGGGAGGGTCAATGAGCAGTTCTTC	CASSHTSGRVNEQFF
TRBJ1-3	.	TRBV5-1	.	TGCGCCAGCAGCTACGGACAGTCTGGAAACACCATATATTTT	CASSYGQSGNTIYF
TRBJ1-2	many	TRBV27	.	TGTGCCAGCAGTTCCATCCCCCAGGCGATCAACTATGGCTACACCTTC	CASSSIPQAINYGYTF
TRBJ2-3	many	TRBV6-2/TRBV6-3	.	TGTGCCAGCAGTTACTCGATATGGGGGACGTATTCGGACACAGATACGCAGTATTTT	CASSYSIWGTYSDTDTQYF
TRBJ2-3	.	TRBV7-3	TRBD2	TGTGCCAGCAGCCCAGACGCGGGACTAACGGGGAGGTGGTATTTT	CASSPDAGLTGRWYF
TRBJ2-1	many	TRBV11-3	.	TGTGCCAGCCGGGTGGCCGGCCCGACTGAGCAGTTCTTC	CASRVAGPTEQFF
TRBJ2-7	.	TRBV20-1	.	TGCAGTGCTAGACCCCCCTCCCCCGGGCTAACGTTATACGAGCAGTACTTC	CSARPPSPGLTLYEQYF
TRBJ1-4	.	TRBV4-1	.	TGCGCCAGCAGCACCCAGGGGAGTCGGAATGAAAAACTGTTTTTT	CASSTQGSRNEKLFF
TRBJ2-3	many	TRBV20-1	.	TGCAGTGCTAGAGCCCAAGCCGGAGATACGCAGTATTTT	CSARAQAGDTQYF
TRBJ2-2	few	TRBV13	TRBD2	TGTGCCAGCAGCTCACTCCTCGGGACTAGCGGTACGAAGGAGCTGTTTTTT	CASSSLLGTSGTKELFF
TRBJ2-5	many	TRBV7-9	TRBD1	TGTGCCAGCAGCTTAGGCAGGGGGCTACGGCAAGAGACCCAGTACTTC	CASSLGRGLRQETQYF
TRBJ2-1	few	TRBV28	TRBD2	TGTGCCAGCAGTTTGAGTAGCGGGGGGCAAGAGACCCAGTGCTTC	CASSLSSGGQETQCF
TRBJ2-5	many	TRBV27	TRBD2	TGTGCCAGCAGTTCCGCGGGAGGGCCGCAAGAGACCCAGTACTTC	CASSSAGGPQETQYF
TRBJ1-2	few	TRBV27	.	TGTGCCAGCAGGCCTACTACAGGGAGTAGTGGCTACACCTTC	CASRPTTGSSGYTF
TRBJ2-7	many	TRBV11-2	TRBD2	TGTGCCAGCAGCTCCGGGACTACCGCTCACCCTCAGTACTTC	CASSSGTTAHPQYF
TRBJ2-7	.	TRBV6-5	TRBD2	TGTGCCAGCAGTTACGCAGCGGGACCCTACGAGCAGTACTTC	CASSYAAGPYEQYF
TRBJ2-3	many	TRBV27	.	TGTGCCAGCAGTTTATCGTTGAGGGAGGCCCCAGATACGCAGTATTTT	CASSLSLREAPDTQYF
TRBJ2-5	few	TRBV14	.	TGTGCCAGCAGTACCGGACGGGGAGAGACCCAGTACTTC	CASSTGRGETQYF
TRBJ1-2	many	TRBV7-2	.	TGTGCCAGCAGCTTAGTCAGGGTCGGGGGCCGGAATGGCTACACCTTC	CASSLVRVGGRNGYTF
TRBJ2-2	.	TRBV4-1	.	TGCGCCAGCAGCCAAGATTCGGGCTGGAACACCGGGGAGCTGTTTTTT	CASSQDSGWNTGELFF
TRBJ2-2	.	TRBV20-1	.	TGCAGTGCTACGGGACTGGCCACCGGGGAGCTGTTTTTT	CSATGLATGELFF